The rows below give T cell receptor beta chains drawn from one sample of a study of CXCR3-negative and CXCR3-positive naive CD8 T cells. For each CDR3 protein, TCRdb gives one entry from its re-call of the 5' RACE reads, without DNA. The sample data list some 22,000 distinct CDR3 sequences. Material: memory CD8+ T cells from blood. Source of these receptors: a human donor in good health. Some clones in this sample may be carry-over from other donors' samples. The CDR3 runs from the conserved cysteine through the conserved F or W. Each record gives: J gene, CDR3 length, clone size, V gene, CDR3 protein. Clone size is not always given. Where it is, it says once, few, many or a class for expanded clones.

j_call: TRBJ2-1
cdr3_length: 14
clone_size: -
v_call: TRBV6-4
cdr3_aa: CASSDSGGYNEQFF

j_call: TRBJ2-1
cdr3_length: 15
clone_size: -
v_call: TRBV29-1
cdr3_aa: CSVEDRRSTHNEQFF

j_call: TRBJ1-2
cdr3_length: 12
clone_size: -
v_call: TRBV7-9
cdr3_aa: CASTDSIYGYTF

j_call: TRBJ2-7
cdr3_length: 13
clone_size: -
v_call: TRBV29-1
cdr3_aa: CSVETGGLNEQYF

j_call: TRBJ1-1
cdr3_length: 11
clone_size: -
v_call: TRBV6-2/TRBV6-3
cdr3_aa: CASSRTTEAFF

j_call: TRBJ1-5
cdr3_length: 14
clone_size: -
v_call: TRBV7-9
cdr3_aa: CASSSDGFNQPQHF

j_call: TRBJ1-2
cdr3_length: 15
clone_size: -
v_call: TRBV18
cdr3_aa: CASSPPLAGNYGYTF

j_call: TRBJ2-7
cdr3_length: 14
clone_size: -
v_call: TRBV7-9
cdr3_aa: CASSPPMRSYEQYF

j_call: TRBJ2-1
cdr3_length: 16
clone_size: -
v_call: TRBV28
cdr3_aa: CASTLRRDRGFNEQFF

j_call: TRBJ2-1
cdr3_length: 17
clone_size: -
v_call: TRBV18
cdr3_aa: CASSPLVSRASYNEQFF

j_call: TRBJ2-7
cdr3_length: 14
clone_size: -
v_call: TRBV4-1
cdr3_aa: CASSQEEGSYEQYF

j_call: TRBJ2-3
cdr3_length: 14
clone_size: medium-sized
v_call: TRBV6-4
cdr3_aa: CASSERGPPDTQYF

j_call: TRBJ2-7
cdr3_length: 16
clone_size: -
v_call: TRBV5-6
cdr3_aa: CASRHLRGGTADEQYF

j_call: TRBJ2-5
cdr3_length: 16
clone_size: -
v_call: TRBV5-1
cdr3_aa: CASSLAGTGVTETQYF

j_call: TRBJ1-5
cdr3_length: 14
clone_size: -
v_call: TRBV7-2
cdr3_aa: CASSAGTSNQPQHF

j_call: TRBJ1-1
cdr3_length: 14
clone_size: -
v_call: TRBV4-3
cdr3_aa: CASSQGQQGTEAFF

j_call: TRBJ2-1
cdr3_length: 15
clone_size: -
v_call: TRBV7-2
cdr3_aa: CASSLDRGSYNEQFF

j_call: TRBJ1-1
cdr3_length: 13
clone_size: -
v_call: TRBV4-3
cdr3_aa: CASSQGGNTEAFF

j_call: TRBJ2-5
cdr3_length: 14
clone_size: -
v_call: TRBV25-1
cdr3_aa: CASSEYRDRETQYF

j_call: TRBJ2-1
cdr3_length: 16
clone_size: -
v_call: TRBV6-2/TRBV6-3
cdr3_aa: CASNPLSAGALNEQFF

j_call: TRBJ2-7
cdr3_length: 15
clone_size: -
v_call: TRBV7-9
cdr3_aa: CASSLIVTAAYEQYF

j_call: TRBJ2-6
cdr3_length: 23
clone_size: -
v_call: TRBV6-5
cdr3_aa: CASSYQYTIPTSGIPTGANVLTF

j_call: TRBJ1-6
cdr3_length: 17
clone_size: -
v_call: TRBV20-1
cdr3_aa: CSARVWGRIQVNSPLHF

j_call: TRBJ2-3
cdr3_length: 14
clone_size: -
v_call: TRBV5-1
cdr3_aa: CASSSTSGSDTQYF

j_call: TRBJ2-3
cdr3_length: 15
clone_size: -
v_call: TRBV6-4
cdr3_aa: CASSTGTREGDTQYF

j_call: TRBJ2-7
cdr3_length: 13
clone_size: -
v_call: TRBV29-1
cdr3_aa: CSVEDRGTYEQYF

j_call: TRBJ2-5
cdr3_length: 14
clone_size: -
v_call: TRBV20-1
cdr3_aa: CSAKGPAYQETQYF

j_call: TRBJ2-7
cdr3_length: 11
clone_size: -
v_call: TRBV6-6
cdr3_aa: CASSPQYEQYF

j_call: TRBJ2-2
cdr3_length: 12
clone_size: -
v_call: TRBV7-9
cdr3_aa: CASRPGTGELFF